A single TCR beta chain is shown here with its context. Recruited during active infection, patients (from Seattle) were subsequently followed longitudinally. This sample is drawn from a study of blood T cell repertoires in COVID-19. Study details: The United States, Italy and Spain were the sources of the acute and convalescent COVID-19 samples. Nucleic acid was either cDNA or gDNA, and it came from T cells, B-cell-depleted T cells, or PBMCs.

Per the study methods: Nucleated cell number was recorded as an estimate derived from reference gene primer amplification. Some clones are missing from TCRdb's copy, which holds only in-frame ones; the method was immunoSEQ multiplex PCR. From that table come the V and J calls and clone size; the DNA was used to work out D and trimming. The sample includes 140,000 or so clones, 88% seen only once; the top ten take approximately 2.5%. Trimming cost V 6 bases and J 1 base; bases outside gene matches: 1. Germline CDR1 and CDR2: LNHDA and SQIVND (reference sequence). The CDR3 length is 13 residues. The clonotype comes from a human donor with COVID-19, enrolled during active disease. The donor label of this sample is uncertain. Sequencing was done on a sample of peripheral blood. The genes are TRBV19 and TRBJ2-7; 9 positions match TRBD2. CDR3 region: CASRGLASYEQYF. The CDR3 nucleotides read TGTGCCAGTAGAGGACTAGCGTCCTACGAGCAGTACTTC.